A single sample is the source of the 26 T cell receptor beta chains below, sequenced in a study of cytomegalovirus exposure and HLA in healthy donors. The study ran its PCR with 60 Vbeta and 13 Jbeta primers. Sequencing used immunoSEQ multiplex PCR; TCRdb keeps in-frame clones, though not all of them. The sample holds about 85,000 clones, about three quarters seen once. Source material: PBMCs. All receptors derive from a boy younger than 18 in good health and CMV-seronegative.

V gene TRBV19 combines with J gene TRBJ2-7; D unresolved. The CDR3 totals 13 residues. V was trimmed by 1 base and J by 2 bases, leaving 6 bases between them. CDR1 and CDR2 (germline): LNHDA, SQIVND (reference sequence). The CDR3 bases are TGTGCCAGTAGTATAGGGGCAGCCTACGAGCAGTACTTC. Amino acid sequence: CASSIGAAYEQYF.

CDR3 sequence: CASSLMGRGTEAFF. DNA for the CDR3: TGTGCCAGCAGCTTGATGGGCAGGGGCACTGAAGCTTTCTTT. This sequence joins TRBV7-9 and TRBJ1-1, with D perhaps matching TRBD1 (6 bases). V lost 3 bases to trimming and J lost 4 bases, with 12 bases between them. There are 14 residues in the CDR3. Germline CDR1 is SEHNR and CDR2 is FQNEAQ (reference sequence).

This clone was seen only a few times. J is TRBJ2-1 and V is TRBV7-2; D call uncertain. V gave up 4 bases and J gave up 9 bases, with 7 bases separating them. Germline values: CDR1 SGHTA, CDR2 FQGNSA. The CDR3 is made up of 11 amino acids. The CDR3 spells CASSSQIEQFF. DNA of the CDR3: TGTGCCAGCAGCTCCCAGATTGAGCAGTTCTTC.

The chain uses TRBV18 and TRBJ1-1, with D hard to call. The CDR3 has 13 amino acids. CDR1 is KGHSH, CDR2 LQKENI, per germline. Trimming took off 5 bases at V and 2 bases at J, with 9 bases between the two ends. DNA of the CDR3: TGTGCCAGCTCAGGAGCCCATAACACTGAAGCTTTCTTT. It codes for CASSGAHNTEAFF.

This chain connects TRBV7-2 to TRBJ1-2, with TRBD1 identical over 7 bases. V was pared by 0 bases and J by 8 bases, with 6 bases of the junction left unmatched. The CDR3 length is 14 residues. Per germline, CDR1 SGHTA and CDR2 FQGNSA. CDR3 nucleotides: TGTGCCAGCAGCTTAGCTTTGAGGGGGCTAGGCTACACCTTC. It translates to CASSLALRGLGYTF.

The chain couples TRBV7-2 to TRBJ2-1; 9 nucleotides line up with TRBD2. Germline CDR1 is SGHTA and CDR2 is FQGNSA. Germline trimming cut 2 bases from V and 5 bases from J; bases unmatched to any gene: 7. The CDR3 runs to 16 residues. The chain's CDR3 is CASSLIRLAGNNEQFF. In nucleotides, the CDR3 is TGTGCCAGCAGCTTAATCCGTCTAGCGGGGAACAATGAGCAGTTCTTC.

This chain uses TRBV30 with TRBJ1-4; 7 bases align to TRBD1. The germline V gene encodes CDR1 GTSNPN and CDR2 SVGIG (reference sequence). The CDR3 contains 18 residues. Trimming took 2 bases from V and 0 from J; bases not matched to a gene: 12. The CDR3 reads CAWSRMRQGSSTNEKLFF. In nucleotides, the CDR3 is TGTGCCTGGAGTAGGATGCGACAGGGCTCCTCAACTAATGAAAAACTGTTTTTT.

This clone was detected only a few times. V usage is TRBV25-1 and J usage is TRBJ1-1; D may be TRBD1 (6 bases). The germline V gene has CDR1 MGHDK and CDR2 SYGVNS. With 2 bases removed from V and 3 bases from J, the gap between germline ends came to 13 bases. The CDR3 totals 15 residues. The CDR3 reads CASSEAGAGDTEAFF. The CDR3 DNA reads TGTGCCAGCAGTGAAGCAGGGGCTGGGGACACTGAAGCTTTCTTT.

The gene calls are TRBV9 and TRBJ1-5; D gene unclear. The germline V and J ends were trimmed by 5 bases and 11 bases, with 14 bases remaining between them. Germline lookup yields CDR1 SGDLS and CDR2 YYNGEE. The CDR3 has 12 amino acids. The DNA of the CDR3 is TGTGCCAGCAGTCTAGACGGGAGGACCCAGCATTTT. Protein product: CASSLDGRTQHF.

The rearrangement links TRBV29-1 to TRBJ1-3, with D maybe TRBD1 (5 bases). The length of the CDR3 is 12 residues. V shed 7 bases and J shed 7 bases, with 14 bases lying between them. CDR1 and CDR2 from the germline V gene are SQVTM and ANQGSEA. This chain's CDR3 is CSANQGRNTIYF. The CDR3 bases are TGCAGCGCGAACCAGGGCCGGAACACCATATATTTT.

The rearrangement joins TRBV11-3 to TRBJ1-3, with 7 bases that match TRBD1. J gave up 12 bases and V 4 bases, and 9 bases lay outside the gene matches. CDR1 is SGHNT and CDR2 is YENEEA in the germline V gene. The CDR3 spans 13 residues. CDR3 sequence reads: CASSSRDSRDIYF. The CDR3 DNA is TGTGCCAGCAGCTCTAGGGACAGCCGGGACATATATTTT.

The CDR3 loop reads CASSRTGMNEKLFF. The CDR3, as DNA: TGCGCCAGCAGCCGGACAGGGATGAATGAAAAACTGTTTTTT. The rearrangement uses TRBV5-1 and TRBJ1-4; 8 bases align to TRBD1. V lost 4 bases to trimming and J lost 5 bases; unmatched junction nucleotides: 4. This CDR3 comprises 14 residues. The germline gives CDR1 SGHRS, CDR2 YFSETQ.

The chain couples TRBV4-3 to TRBJ2-7, with D unclear. The CDR3 contains 15 residues. Per germline, CDR1 LGHNA and CDR2 YSLEER. V lost 6 bases, J lost 8 bases, and 23 bases lay in between. The DNA for the CDR3 is TGCGCCAGCAGTAAAATGGATTTCCTTGGAGAACAGCAGTACTTC. Its translation is CASSKMDFLGEQQYF.

The V gene is TRBV5-3, the J gene TRBJ1-4; 9 positions agree with TRBD1. TRBV5-3 is an open reading frame, and its role is uncertain. The V segment lost 4 bases and the J segment 7 bases; nucleotides outside the gene matches: 11. The CDR3 is 16 residues long. This CDR3 reads CARSTRDRAVGEKLFF. CDR3 nucleotides: TGTGCCAGAAGCACCCGGGACAGGGCGGTTGGTGAAAAACTGTTTTTT.

The chain carries TRBV7-6 and TRBJ2-7, with TRBD1 matching over 9 bases. This CDR3 comprises 14 residues. The junction had 2 bases not matched to a gene; V was cut back by 3 bases and J by 2 bases. Germline V gene data show CDR1 as SGHVS and CDR2 as FNYEAQ. This chain's CDR3 is CASSFGQGPYEQYF. DNA for the CDR3: TGTGCCAGCAGCTTCGGACAGGGGCCCTACGAGCAGTACTTC.

CDR3 in DNA: TGCAGCGTTGAAGGGCTCAGGGGAAAGTTTTCAACCAAAAACATTCAGTACTTC. Protein product: CSVEGLRGKFSTKNIQYF. The chain joins TRBV29-1 to TRBJ2-4; TRBD1 is a possible D gene (6 bases). CDR3 length equals 18 residues. The germline V and J ends were trimmed by 1 base and 2 bases, with 21 bases remaining between them. Germline values: CDR1 SQVTM, CDR2 ANQGSEA.

This clone was seen a single time. The chain joins TRBV14 to TRBJ2-7; weak D call: TRBD2 (6 bases). V gave up 4 bases and J gave up 2 bases, with 12 bases separating them. This CDR3 is 14 amino acids long. Per the germline V gene, CDR1 is SGHDN and CDR2 is FVKESK. The CDR3 DNA follows: TGTGCCAGCAGCCGGGCCGGGGGTGCCTACGAGCAGTACTTC. Translating it yields CASSRAGGAYEQYF.

The gene calls are TRBV6-5 and TRBJ1-1, with 8 bases matching TRBD1. The CDR3 loop spans 14 amino acids. Germline V CDR1 and CDR2: MNHEY, SVGAGI. Germline trimming cut 2 bases from V and 1 base from J; bases unmatched to any gene: 0. The CDR3 protein is CASSYDRGNTEAFF. CDR3 bases: TGTGCCAGCAGTTACGACAGGGGGAACACTGAAGCTTTCTTT.

In its sample, this clone was seen once. This chain links TRBV4-1 with TRBJ1-2; D is undetermined. CDR1 and CDR2 (germline): MGHRA, YSYEKL. Trimming shortened V by 4 bases and J by 7 bases, and 16 bases separated the two germline ends. CDR3 size: 14 residues. This CDR3 is CASSPSSGVAGYTF. The CDR3 DNA is TGCGCCAGCAGCCCGTCGAGCGGGGTTGCTGGCTACACCTTC.

The V call is TRBV7-9, the J call TRBJ2-7; 7 bases match TRBD1. The germline CDR1 and CDR2 sequences are SEHNR and FQNEAQ (reference sequence). The junction had 16 bases not matched to a gene; V was cut back by 2 bases and J by 6 bases. The CDR3 contains 17 residues. CDR3 amino acids: CASSLYMGGTVAGEQYF. DNA for the CDR3: TGTGCCAGCAGCTTATACATGGGTGGGACAGTTGCAGGCGAGCAGTACTTC.

V is TRBV28 and J is TRBJ2-5; the match to TRBD1 covers 7 bases. The CDR3 consists of 15 residues. Germline V CDR1 and CDR2: MDHEN, SYDVKM. J was trimmed by 4 bases and V by 2 bases; bases with no gene match: 7. CDR3 nucleotides: TGTGCCAGCAGTTTAGACAGGGAAGACCGAGAGACCCAGTACTTC. Translated: CASSLDREDRETQYF.

This clone turned up a few times. CDR3 sequence reads: CASSFRTSANPYEQYF. The CDR3 coding sequence is TGCGCCAGCAGCTTCCGGACTAGCGCTAATCCCTACGAGCAGTACTTC. The rearrangement uses TRBV5-1 and TRBJ2-7; TRBD2 matches at 9 bases. The CDR3 contains 16 residues. The V gene end was trimmed by 2 bases and the J gene end by 2 bases; junction bases not matched to a gene: 8. Germline lookup yields CDR1 SGHRS and CDR2 YFSETQ.

The chain has TRBV28 and TRBJ2-1, with D possibly matching TRBD1 (6 bases). The germline gives CDR1 MDHEN, CDR2 SYDVKM. Between the trimmed V and J ends, which lost 4 bases and 4 bases, there was a span of 14 bases. This CDR3 contains 15 residues. The CDR3 loop is CASSWRQGIYNEQFF. Here the CDR3 DNA reads TGTGCCAGCAGTTGGCGGCAGGGGATATACAATGAGCAGTTCTTC. The full variable domain, in which reference TRBV28 and TRBJ2-1 provide the parts outside the CDR3, is DVKVTQSSRYLVKRTGEKVFLECVQDMDHENMFWYRQDPGLGLRLIYFSYDVKMKEKGDIPEGYSVSREKKERFSLILESASTNQTSMYLCASSWRQGIYNEQFFGPGTRLTVL.

V is TRBV5-1 and J is TRBJ2-7; a possible D gene is TRBD1 (6 bases). V dropped 5 bases and J dropped 5 bases, with 8 bases sitting between them. From germline, CDR1 is SGHRS and CDR2 YFSETQ. CDR3 length: 11 residues. The CDR3 reads CASRNRDEQYF. For the CDR3, the DNA is TGCGCCAGCAGGAACAGGGACGAGCAGTACTTC.

The chain couples TRBV30 to TRBJ1-1; D perhaps matches TRBD1 (6 bases). The CDR3 runs 13 residues. The V end was cut by 3 bases, the J end by 4 bases, with 12 bases between. CDR1 is GTSNPN and CDR2 is SVGIG in the germline V gene (reference sequence). This CDR3 is CAWRQSGATEAFF. Here the CDR3 DNA reads TGTGCCTGGAGGCAATCAGGGGCCACTGAAGCTTTCTTT.

In this sample, this clone turned up a few times. This chain uses TRBV5-6 with TRBJ1-1; D unresolved. Trimming pared 2 bases from V and 1 base from J, leaving 9 bases between. CDR1 is SGHDT and CDR2 is YYEEEE in the germline V gene. The CDR3 length is 14 residues. For the CDR3, the DNA is TGTGCCAGCAGCTTAAGCAGGCAGAACACTGAAGCTTTCTTT. This translates into CASSLSRQNTEAFF.